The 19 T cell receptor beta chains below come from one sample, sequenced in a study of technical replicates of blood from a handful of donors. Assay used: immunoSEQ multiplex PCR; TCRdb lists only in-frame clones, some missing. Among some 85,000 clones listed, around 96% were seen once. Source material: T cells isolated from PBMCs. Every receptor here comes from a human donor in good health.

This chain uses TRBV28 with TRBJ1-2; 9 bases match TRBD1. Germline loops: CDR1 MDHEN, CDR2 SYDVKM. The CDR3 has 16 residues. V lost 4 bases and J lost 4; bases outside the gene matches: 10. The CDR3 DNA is TGTGCCAGCAGTTCCCCGACAGGGGGACTTCCCTATGGCTACACCTTC. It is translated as CASSSPTGGLPYGYTF.

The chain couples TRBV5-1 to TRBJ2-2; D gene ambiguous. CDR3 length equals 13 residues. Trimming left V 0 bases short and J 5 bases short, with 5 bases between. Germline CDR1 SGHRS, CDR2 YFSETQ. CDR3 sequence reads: CASSLDFTGELFF. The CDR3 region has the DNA TGCGCCAGCAGCTTGGACTTTACCGGGGAGCTGTTTTTT. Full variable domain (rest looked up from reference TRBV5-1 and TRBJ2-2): KAGVTQTPRYLIKTRGQQVTLSCSPISGHRSVSWYQQTPGQGLQFLFEYFSETQRNKGNFPGRFSGRQFSNSRSEMNVSTLELGDSALYLCASSLDFTGELFFGEGSRLTVL.

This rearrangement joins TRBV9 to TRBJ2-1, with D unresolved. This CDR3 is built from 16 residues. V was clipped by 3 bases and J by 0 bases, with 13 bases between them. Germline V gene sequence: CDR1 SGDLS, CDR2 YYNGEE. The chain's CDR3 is CASSELSHSSYNEQFF. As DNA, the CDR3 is TGTGCCAGCAGCGAGTTGAGTCATAGCTCCTACAATGAGCAGTTCTTC.

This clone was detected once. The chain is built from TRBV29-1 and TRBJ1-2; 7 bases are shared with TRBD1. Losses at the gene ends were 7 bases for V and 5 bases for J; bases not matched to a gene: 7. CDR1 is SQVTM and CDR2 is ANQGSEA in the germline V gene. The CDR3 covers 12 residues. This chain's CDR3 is CSAAGTEYGYTF. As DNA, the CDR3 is TGCAGCGCCGCTGGGACAGAATATGGCTACACCTTC.

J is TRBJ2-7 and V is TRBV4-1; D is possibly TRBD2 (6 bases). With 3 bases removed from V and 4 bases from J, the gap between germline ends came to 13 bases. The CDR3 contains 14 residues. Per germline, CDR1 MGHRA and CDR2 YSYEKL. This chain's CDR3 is CASSQGDWEYEQYF. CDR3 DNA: TGCGCCAGCAGCCAGGGGGACTGGGAATACGAGCAGTACTTC.

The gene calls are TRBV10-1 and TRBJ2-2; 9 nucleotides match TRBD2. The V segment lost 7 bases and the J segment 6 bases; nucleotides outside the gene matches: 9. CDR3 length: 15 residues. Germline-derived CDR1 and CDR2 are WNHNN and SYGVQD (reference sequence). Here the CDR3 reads CASIWGLAGPGELFF. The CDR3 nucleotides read TGCGCCAGCATTTGGGGGCTAGCGGGACCCGGGGAGCTGTTTTTT.

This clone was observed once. Here the CDR3 DNA reads TGTGCCACCGGAACCGGGACTAATGTCTACGAGCAGTACTTC. As protein: CATGTGTNVYEQYF. The chain is built from TRBV10-3 and TRBJ2-7; 7 positions match TRBD2. CDR3 length: 14 residues. Unmatched junction bases numbered 12, after V lost 10 bases and J lost 3 bases. Germline CDR1 and CDR2: ENHRY and SYGVKD.

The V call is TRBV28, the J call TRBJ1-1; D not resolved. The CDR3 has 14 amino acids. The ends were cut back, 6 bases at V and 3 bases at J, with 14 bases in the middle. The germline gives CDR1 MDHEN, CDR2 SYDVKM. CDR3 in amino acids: CASSRRVTDTEAFF. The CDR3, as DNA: TGTGCCAGCAGCCGGAGGGTTACGGACACTGAAGCTTTCTTT.

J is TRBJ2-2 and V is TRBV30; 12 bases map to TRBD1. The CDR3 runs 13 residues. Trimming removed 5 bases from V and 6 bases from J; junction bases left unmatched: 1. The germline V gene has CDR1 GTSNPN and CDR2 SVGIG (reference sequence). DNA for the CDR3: TGTGCCTGGGGGACAGGGGGCCCCGGGGAGCTGTTTTTT. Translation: CAWGTGGPGELFF.

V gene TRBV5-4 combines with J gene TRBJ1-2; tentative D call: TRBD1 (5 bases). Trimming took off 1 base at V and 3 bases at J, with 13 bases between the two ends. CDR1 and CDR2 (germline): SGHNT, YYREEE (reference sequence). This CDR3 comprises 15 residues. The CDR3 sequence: CASSLSPGIDYGYTF. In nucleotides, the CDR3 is TGTGCCAGCAGCTTGTCCCCAGGGATTGACTATGGCTACACCTTC.

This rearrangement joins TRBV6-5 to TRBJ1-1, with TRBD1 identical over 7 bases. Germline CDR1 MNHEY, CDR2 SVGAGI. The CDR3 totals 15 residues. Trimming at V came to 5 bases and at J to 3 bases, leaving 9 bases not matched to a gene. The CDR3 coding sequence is TGTGCCAGCAGTAGATCGTTGCAGGGGGACACTGAAGCTTTCTTT. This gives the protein CASSRSLQGDTEAFF.

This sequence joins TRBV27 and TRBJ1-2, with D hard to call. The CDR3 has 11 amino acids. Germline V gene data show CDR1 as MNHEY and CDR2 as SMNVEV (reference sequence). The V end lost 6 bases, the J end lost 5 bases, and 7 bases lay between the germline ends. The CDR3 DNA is TGTGCCAGCAGCACCGGGTATGGCTACACCTTC. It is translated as CASSTGYGYTF.

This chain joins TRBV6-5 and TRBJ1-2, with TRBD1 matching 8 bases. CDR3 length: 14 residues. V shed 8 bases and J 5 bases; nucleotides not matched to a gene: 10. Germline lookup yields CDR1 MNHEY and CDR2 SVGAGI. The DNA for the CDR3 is TGTGCCAGCGTGGGCAGGGGGCTCGAGTATGGCTACACCTTC. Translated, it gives CASVGRGLEYGYTF.

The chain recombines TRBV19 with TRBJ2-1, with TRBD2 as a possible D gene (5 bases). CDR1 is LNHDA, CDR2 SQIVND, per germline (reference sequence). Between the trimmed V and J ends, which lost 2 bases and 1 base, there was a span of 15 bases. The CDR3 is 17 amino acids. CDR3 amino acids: CASSIKRVAKSYNEQFF. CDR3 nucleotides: TGTGCCAGTAGTATAAAGCGAGTAGCGAAATCCTACAATGAGCAGTTCTTC.

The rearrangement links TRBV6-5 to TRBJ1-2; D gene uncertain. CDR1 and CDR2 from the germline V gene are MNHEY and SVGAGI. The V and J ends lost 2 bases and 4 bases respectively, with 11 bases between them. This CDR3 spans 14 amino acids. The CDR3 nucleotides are TGTGCCAGCAGTTACGGAGGGTTTGTCTATGGCTACACCTTC. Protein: CASSYGGFVYGYTF.

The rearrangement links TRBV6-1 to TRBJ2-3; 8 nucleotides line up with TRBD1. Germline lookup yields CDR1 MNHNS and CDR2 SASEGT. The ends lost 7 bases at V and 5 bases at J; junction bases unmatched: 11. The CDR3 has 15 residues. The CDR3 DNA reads TGTGCCAGCATTATACCAGGGGGCGCGAAAGATACGCAGTATTTT. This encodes CASIIPGGAKDTQYF.

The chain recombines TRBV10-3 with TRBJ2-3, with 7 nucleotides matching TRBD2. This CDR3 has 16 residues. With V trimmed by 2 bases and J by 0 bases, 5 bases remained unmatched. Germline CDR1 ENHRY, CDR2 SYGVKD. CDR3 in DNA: TGTGCCATCAGTGAGCAGGGACTACAAAGCACAGATACGCAGTATTTT. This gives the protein CAISEQGLQSTDTQYF.

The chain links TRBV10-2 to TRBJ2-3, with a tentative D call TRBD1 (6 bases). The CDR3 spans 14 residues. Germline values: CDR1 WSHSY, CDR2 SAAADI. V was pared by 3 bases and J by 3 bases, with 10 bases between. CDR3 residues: CASSEWGLTDTQYF. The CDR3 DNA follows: TGCGCCAGCAGTGAATGGGGGCTAACAGATACGCAGTATTTT.

The CDR3 DNA is TGTGCCAGCAGCTTTAGTTCAAACAGGCCATCTCATGAAAAACTGTTTTTT. It specifies CASSFSSNRPSHEKLFF. The V gene is TRBV7-4, the J gene TRBJ1-4; maybe TRBD1 (5 bases). The CDR3 loop spans 17 amino acids. Germline V gene lookup returns CDR1 SGHVT and CDR2 SQSDAQ. Trimming pared 3 bases from V and 6 bases from J, leaving 20 bases between.